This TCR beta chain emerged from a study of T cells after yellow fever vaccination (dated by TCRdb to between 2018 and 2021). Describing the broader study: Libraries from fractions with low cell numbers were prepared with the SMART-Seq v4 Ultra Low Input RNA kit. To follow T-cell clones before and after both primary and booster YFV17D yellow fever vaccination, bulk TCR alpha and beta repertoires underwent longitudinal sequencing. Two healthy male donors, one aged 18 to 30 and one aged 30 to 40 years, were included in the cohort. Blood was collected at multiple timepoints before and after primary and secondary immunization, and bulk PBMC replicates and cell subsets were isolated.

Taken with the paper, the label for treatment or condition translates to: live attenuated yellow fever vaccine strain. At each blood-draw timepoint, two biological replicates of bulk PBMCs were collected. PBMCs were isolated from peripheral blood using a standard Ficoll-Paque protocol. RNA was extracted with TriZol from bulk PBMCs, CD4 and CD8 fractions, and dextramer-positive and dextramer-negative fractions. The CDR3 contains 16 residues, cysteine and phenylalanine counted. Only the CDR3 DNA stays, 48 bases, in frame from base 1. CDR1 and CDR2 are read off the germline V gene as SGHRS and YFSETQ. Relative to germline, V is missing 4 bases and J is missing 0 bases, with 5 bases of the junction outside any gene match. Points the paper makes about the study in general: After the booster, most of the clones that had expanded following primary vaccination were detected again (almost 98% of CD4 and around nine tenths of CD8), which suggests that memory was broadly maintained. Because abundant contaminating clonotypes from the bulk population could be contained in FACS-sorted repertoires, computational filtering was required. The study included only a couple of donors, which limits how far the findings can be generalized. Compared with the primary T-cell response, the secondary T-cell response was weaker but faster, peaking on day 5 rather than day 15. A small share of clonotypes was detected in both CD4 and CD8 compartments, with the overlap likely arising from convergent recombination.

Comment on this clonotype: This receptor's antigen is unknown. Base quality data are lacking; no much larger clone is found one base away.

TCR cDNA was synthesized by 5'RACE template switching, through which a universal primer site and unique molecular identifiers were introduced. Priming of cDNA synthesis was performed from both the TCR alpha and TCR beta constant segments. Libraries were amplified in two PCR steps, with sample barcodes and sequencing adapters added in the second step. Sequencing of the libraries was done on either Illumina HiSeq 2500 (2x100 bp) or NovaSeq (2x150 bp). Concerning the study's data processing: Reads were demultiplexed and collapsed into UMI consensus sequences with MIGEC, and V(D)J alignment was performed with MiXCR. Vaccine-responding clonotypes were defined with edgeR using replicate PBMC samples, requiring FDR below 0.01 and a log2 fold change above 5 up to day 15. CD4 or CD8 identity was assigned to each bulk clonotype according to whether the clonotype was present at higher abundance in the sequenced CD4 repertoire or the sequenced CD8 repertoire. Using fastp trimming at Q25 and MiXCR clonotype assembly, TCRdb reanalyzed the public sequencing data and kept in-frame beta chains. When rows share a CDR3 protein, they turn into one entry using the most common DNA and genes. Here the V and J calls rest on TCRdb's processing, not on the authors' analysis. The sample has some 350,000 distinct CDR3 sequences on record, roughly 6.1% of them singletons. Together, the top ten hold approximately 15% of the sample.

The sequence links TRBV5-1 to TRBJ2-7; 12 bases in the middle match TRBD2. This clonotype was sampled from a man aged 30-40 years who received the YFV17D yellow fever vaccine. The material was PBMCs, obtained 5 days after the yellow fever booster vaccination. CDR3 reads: CASSVLTSGSSYEQYF. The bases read TGCGCCAGCAGCGTCCTGACTAGCGGGAGCTCCTACGAGCAGTACTTC.